One and the same sample provided the 21 T cell receptor beta chains below, sequenced in a study of blood T cell repertoires in COVID-19. Using immunoSEQ multiplex PCR, the repertoire was profiled, and TCRdb retains in-frame clones only, with some absent. The table records tens of thousands of clones, 75% to 90% of them present only once. Sequencing was performed on peripheral blood. These receptors all come from a woman at least 80 years old with acute or convalescent COVID-19.

The V and J genes are TRBV19 and TRBJ1-1; 12 bases map to TRBD1. Germline V lookup: CDR1 LNHDA, CDR2 SQIVND (reference sequence). The length of the CDR3 is 16 residues. Losses at the gene ends were 7 bases for V and 5 bases for J; bases not matched to a gene: 11. The CDR3 nucleotides are TGTGCCAGTAAGACCGGGACAGGGGGCAGAGGGACTGAAGCTTTCTTT. It translates to CASKTGTGGRGTEAFF.

The chain carries TRBV6-5 and TRBJ2-7; TRBD1 is a possible D gene (5 bases). The CDR3 runs to 14 residues. Germline CDR1 MNHEY, CDR2 SVGAGI. With 2 bases removed from V and 2 bases from J, the gap between germline ends came to 10 bases. CDR3 sequence: CASSYDQGTYEQYF. CDR3 in DNA: TGTGCCAGCAGTTACGATCAGGGAACCTACGAGCAGTACTTC.

J is TRBJ1-6 and V is TRBV18; D not resolved. The CDR3 has 14 residues. CDR1 is KGHSH and CDR2 is LQKENI in the germline V gene. V was clipped by 0 bases and J by 7 bases, with 7 bases between them. The CDR3 DNA reads as TGTGCCAGCTCACCACCGTTTATGAATTCACCCCTCCACTTT. Residues: CASSPPFMNSPLHF. The whole variable domain, filled in from reference TRBV18 and TRBJ1-6, reads NAGVMQNPRHLVRRRGQEARLRCSPMKGHSHVYWYRQLPEEGLKFMVYLQKENIIDESGMPKERFSAEFPKEGPSILRIQQVVRGDSAAYFCASSPPFMNSPLHFGNGTRLTVT.

The chain couples TRBV11-2 to TRBJ1-1; D remains ambiguous. The CDR3 is made up of 17 amino acids. V was trimmed by 1 base and J by 0 bases, leaving 15 bases between them. The germline CDR1 and CDR2 sequences are SGHAT and FQNNGV. The chain's CDR3 is CASSLAREGPMNTEAFF. For the CDR3, the DNA is TGTGCCAGCAGCTTAGCACGCGAGGGCCCCATGAACACTGAAGCTTTCTTT.

V and J are TRBV6-2 or TRBV6-3 and TRBJ1-1, with a weak D call TRBD1 (6 bases). This CDR3 is built from 15 residues. Trimming shortened V by 3 bases and J by 4 bases, and 15 bases separated the two germline ends. Germline V gene sequence: CDR1 MNHEY, CDR2 SVGEGT. The CDR3 DNA reads TGTGCCAGCAGTTATTACCGGACAGTAGGCACTGAAGCTTTCTTT. Amino acids: CASSYYRTVGTEAFF.

The chain uses TRBV9 and TRBJ2-2, with TRBD1 identical over 10 bases. The CDR3 has 14 amino acids. CDR1 and CDR2 (germline): SGDLS, YYNGEE. The V and J ends lost 2 bases and 7 bases, in that order; junction bases with no gene match: 2. CDR3 amino acids: CASSVTGGNGELFF. CDR3 coding DNA: TGTGCCAGCAGCGTGACAGGGGGCAACGGGGAGCTGTTTTTT.

This sequence joins TRBV19 and TRBJ1-2; 8 bases agree with TRBD1. From germline, CDR1 is LNHDA and CDR2 SQIVND (reference sequence). The V and J ends lost 4 bases and 5 bases, in that order; junction bases with no gene match: 15. This CDR3 has 17 amino acids. The CDR3 DNA reads as TGTGCCAGTAGTACGGCAGGGGGCACGATGGGGGGATATGGCTACACCTTC. It yields the protein CASSTAGGTMGGYGYTF.

This chain links TRBV7-3 with TRBJ2-6; 10 bases map to TRBD1. V trimming: 4 bases; J trimming: 0 bases; junction bases outside the gene matches: 0. CDR3 length equals 16 residues. Germline V CDR1 and CDR2: SGHTA, FQGTGA. The CDR3 sequence: CASSWTGGSGANVLTF. CDR3 nucleotide sequence: TGTGCCAGCAGCTGGACAGGGGGCTCTGGGGCCAACGTCCTGACTTTC.

This chain links TRBV10-2 with TRBJ1-6; 10 bases map to TRBD1. Per germline, CDR1 WSHSY and CDR2 SAAADI. Germline trimming cut 5 bases from V and 5 bases from J; bases unmatched to any gene: 15. The CDR3 runs 19 residues. The DNA for the CDR3 is TGCGCCAGCAGTTATGCAACCGGGACAGGGGCCCCTAATAATTCACCCCTCCACTTT. As protein: CASSYATGTGAPNNSPLHF.

The V call is TRBV6-2 or TRBV6-3, the J call TRBJ2-1, with 7 positions matching TRBD2. Germline V lookup: CDR1 MNHEY, CDR2 SVGEGT. J lost 5 bases, V lost 5 bases, and 9 bases had no gene match. CDR3 size: 15 residues. Written as DNA, the CDR3 is TGTGCCAGCAGTCGTCTAGCGGCTATGAACAATGAGCAGTTCTTC. Translated: CASSRLAAMNNEQFF.

This chain joins TRBV2 and TRBJ2-2; 7 bases are a match to TRBD2. The CDR3 runs to 15 residues. V lost 6 bases, J lost 0 bases, and 4 bases stayed unmatched. From germline, CDR1 is SNHLY and CDR2 FYNNEI. The CDR3: CASSLAEANTGELFF. As DNA, the CDR3 is TGTGCCAGCAGCCTAGCGGAGGCGAACACCGGGGAGCTGTTTTTT.

This clone has only one observation. The chain has TRBV6-4 and TRBJ2-7; 8 positions match TRBD1. CDR1 is MRHNA and CDR2 is SNTAGT in the germline V gene. The length of the CDR3 is 16 residues. Unmatched junction bases numbered 9, after V lost 5 bases and J lost 0 bases. The CDR3 reads CASSLRTGLISYEQYF. The CDR3 nucleotides read TGTGCCAGCAGTTTACGGACAGGGCTAATCTCCTACGAGCAGTACTTC.

V and J are TRBV5-1 and TRBJ2-3; D gene unclear. The germline V gene has CDR1 SGHRS and CDR2 YFSETQ. V lost 4 bases and J lost 6, with 12 bases in between. The CDR3 consists of 13 residues. The CDR3 DNA reads TGCGCCAGCAGCCTCCGACAAGTGGATACGCAGTATTTT. Encoded protein: CASSLRQVDTQYF.

This clone was counted only a few times. The genes are TRBV19 and TRBJ1-2, with 9 bases matching TRBD1. With 2 bases clipped from V and 8 bases from J, the junction kept 9 bases outside the gene matches. CDR3 length: 15 residues. Germline CDR1 reads LNHDA; CDR2 reads SQIVND (reference sequence). The CDR3 nucleotides read TGTGCCAGTAGTATATCCCACAGGGGGCGGAAAGGCTACACCTTC. This gives the protein CASSISHRGRKGYTF.

Only a few counts were recorded for this clone. This sequence joins TRBV7-2 and TRBJ1-2; tentatively, D is TRBD1 (6 bases). This CDR3 is built from 13 residues. V shed 4 bases and J shed 2 bases, with 8 bases lying between them. CDR1 and CDR2 (germline): SGHTA, FQGNSA. CDR3 bases: TGTGCCAGCAGCTCCCAGGGGAACTATGGCTACACCTTC. Its translation: CASSSQGNYGYTF.

The rearrangement links TRBV2 to TRBJ2-2; 14 nucleotides line up with TRBD2. CDR1 is SNHLY and CDR2 is FYNNEI in the germline V gene. The CDR3 is made up of 16 amino acids. Trimming removed 6 bases from V and 4 bases from J; junction bases left unmatched: 4. The CDR3 nucleotides are TGTGCCAGCAGGGGGACTAGCGGGAGTCGCACCGGGGAGCTGTTTTTT. Encoded protein: CASRGTSGSRTGELFF.

This clone has more than one count but fewer than ten. This chain uses TRBV7-2 with TRBJ2-7, with a weak D call TRBD2 (6 bases). V gave up 1 base and J gave up 0 bases, with 10 bases separating them. CDR1 and CDR2 (germline): SGHTA, FQGNSA. CDR3 size: 15 residues. The CDR3 coding sequence is TGTGCCAGCAGCTTAGTTGCGGGGAGCTCCTACGAGCAGTACTTC. As protein: CASSLVAGSSYEQYF.

This sequence joins TRBV30 and TRBJ1-5; maybe TRBD1 (5 bases). Germline V gene sequence: CDR1 GTSNPN, CDR2 SVGIG (reference sequence). The length of the CDR3 is 16 residues. With 0 bases removed from V and 2 bases from J, the gap between germline ends came to 14 bases. CDR3 nucleotides: TGTGCCTGGAGTGTTAGGAGGGGAGGGGGCAATCAGCCCCAGCATTTT. It is translated as CAWSVRRGGGNQPQHF. Variable domain in full (rest from reference TRBV30 and TRBJ1-5): SQTIHQWPATLVQPVGSPLSLECTVEGTSNPNLYWYRQAAGRGLQLLFYSVGIGQISSEVPQNLSASRPQDRQFILSSKKLLLSDSGFYLCAWSVRRGGGNQPQHFGDGTRLSIL.

This clone occurred once. Here the CDR3 reads CASSSGTANSPLHF. In DNA form, the CDR3 reads TGTGCCAGTAGCTCCGGGACAGCAAATTCACCCCTCCACTTT. The J gene is TRBJ1-6, the V gene TRBV19; 7 positions match TRBD1. The CDR3 loop spans 14 amino acids. The V gene's germline CDR1 is LNHDA and CDR2 SQIVND (reference sequence). The V segment lost 6 bases and the J segment 7 bases; nucleotides outside the gene matches: 6.

V usage is TRBV30 and J usage is TRBJ1-6, with D possibly matching TRBD1 (5 bases). V was shortened by 4 bases and J by 6 bases, with 13 bases between the two germline ends. Germline V gene lookup returns CDR1 GTSNPN and CDR2 SVGIG (reference sequence). There are 14 residues in the CDR3. CDR3 region: CAWNIDGGNSPLHF. CDR3 sequence (DNA): TGTGCCTGGAATATCGACGGGGGTAATTCACCCCTCCACTTT.

This rearrangement joins TRBV5-4 to TRBJ1-3; D is possibly TRBD1 (6 bases). The CDR3 has 15 residues. V gave up 4 bases and J gave up 4 bases, with 15 bases separating them. Germline CDR1 is SGHNT and CDR2 is YYREEE (reference sequence). CDR3 in amino acids: CASSAQGQGGNTIYF. CDR3 DNA sequence: TGTGCCAGCAGCGCTCAGGGGCAAGGGGGAAACACCATATATTTT.